The 25 T cell receptor beta chains presented below share a single source sample, sequenced in a study of breast tumors, draining lymph nodes, adjacent tissues. The lymph nodes were axillary draining lymph nodes from breast cancer patients. One entry per CDR3 protein, called by TCRdb with MiXCR from the multiplex PCR reads. The sample lists approximately 90,000 distinct CDR3 sequences; approximately 30% were seen once. Sequencing was done on a sample of axillary lymph node tissue. These receptors came from a female donor with breast cancer. Some clones in this sample may be carry-over from other donors' samples.

There are many counts of this clonotype. The DNA of the CDR3 is TGTGCCAGCAGGGTGACAGGGATCGGAAACACCATATATTTT. Its translation is CASRVTGIGNTIYF. V is TRBV6-1 and J is TRBJ1-3, with TRBD1 matching 7 bases. The ends lost 6 bases at V and 4 bases at J; junction bases unmatched: 6. From germline, CDR1 is MNHNS and CDR2 SASEGT. CDR3 length: 14 residues.

The chain is built from TRBV4-3 and TRBJ2-2; D possibly corresponds to TRBD2 (6 bases). Per the germline V gene, CDR1 is LGHNA and CDR2 is YSLEER. The CDR3 sequence is 15 residues long. V lost 1 base, J lost 0 bases, and 6 bases lay in between. As DNA, the CDR3 is TGCGCCAGCAGCCAAGGACTAGCGAACACCGGGGAGCTGTTTTTT. Its protein is CASSQGLANTGELFF.

This clonotype was seen ten or more times. This chain joins TRBV24-1 and TRBJ1-2; D is undetermined. There are 12 residues in the CDR3. Per germline, CDR1 KGHDR and CDR2 SFDVKD. Deletions cut 4 bases from V and 8 bases from J, with 10 bases between. CDR3 nucleotides: TGTGCCACCAGTGAGGCTTATGGGGGCTACACCTTC. Its translation: CATSEAYGGYTF.

The CDR3 DNA reads as TGTGCCAGCAGCGTTGATTGGACTAGCGGCAATGAGCAGTTCTTC. It codes for CASSVDWTSGNEQFF. The V call is TRBV9, the J call TRBJ2-1, with 10 bases aligning to TRBD2. This CDR3 has 15 residues. Losses at the gene ends were 2 bases for V and 6 bases for J; bases not matched to a gene: 5. CDR1 is SGDLS, CDR2 YYNGEE, per germline.

This clonotype was recorded many times. The chain joins TRBV28 to TRBJ1-2; D possibly corresponds to TRBD1 (6 bases). CDR1 and CDR2 (germline): MDHEN, SYDVKM. This CDR3 spans 14 amino acids. V was trimmed by 9 bases and J by 7 bases, leaving 21 bases between them. The CDR3 DNA sequence: TGTGCCAGTCTCACAGGGTTTGGCGTGGGTGGCTACACCTTC. Translation: CASLTGFGVGGYTF.

This clonotype was detected ten times or more. This rearrangement joins TRBV2 to TRBJ1-3, with a tentative D call TRBD1 (5 bases). Trimming shortened V by 5 bases and J by 7 bases, and 12 bases separated the two germline ends. Germline CDR1 SNHLY, CDR2 FYNNEI. This CDR3 has 13 residues. The CDR3 reads CASSWEGTNTIYF. For the CDR3, the DNA is TGTGCCAGCAGTTGGGAAGGGACGAACACCATATATTTT.

Ten or more counts support this clonotype. This chain joins TRBV7-6 and TRBJ1-4; 7 bases align to TRBD1. The CDR3 covers 17 residues. The germline V gene encodes CDR1 SGHVS and CDR2 FNYEAQ. Trimming at V came to 3 bases and at J to 0 bases, leaving 7 bases not matched to a gene. CDR3 DNA sequence: TGTGCCAGCAGCTTCGAGGGGGCGGGGGCAACTAATGAAAAACTGTTTTTT. Amino acid sequence: CASSFEGAGATNEKLFF. Supplemented by reference TRBV7-6 and TRBJ1-4, the full variable domain reads GAGVSQSPRYKVTKRGQDVALRCDPISGHVSLYWYRQALGQGPEFLTYFNYEAQQDKSGLPNDRFSAERPEGSISTLTIQRTEQRDSAMYRCASSFEGAGATNEKLFFGSGTQLSVL.

With respect to this clonotype: At one of its ends the junction is not consistent with the germline gene, which may arise from a read error. The V gene is TRBV4-3, the J gene TRBJ2-2; either TRBD1 or TRBD2 may supply D (6 bases each). The CDR3 has 17 residues. CDR1 and CDR2 (germline): LGHNA, YSLEER. In DNA form, the CDR3 reads TGCGCCAGCAGCCAAGGGCTGGATCCTTGGGGGGCCGGGGGGCTGTTTTTT. It translates to CASSQGLDPWGAGGLFF.

V usage is TRBV5-6 and J usage is TRBJ1-1, with unresolved D. Germline V gene data show CDR1 as SGHDT and CDR2 as YYEEEE. This CDR3 comprises 11 residues. V lost 4 bases and J 11 bases, leaving 12 bases between the germline ends. The DNA of the CDR3 is TGTGCCAGCAGCGGCCGAGGGCAGGCTTTCTTT. This codes for CASSGRGQAFF.

The table lists this clonotype with many counts. This chain links TRBV28 with TRBJ1-3, with a tentative D call TRBD1 (6 bases). Looked up from germline, CDR1 is MDHEN and CDR2 is SYDVKM. This CDR3 has 15 amino acids. Trimming took off 3 bases at V and 4 bases at J, with 13 bases between the two ends. The CDR3 sequence: CASSFSYRAGNTIYF. DNA of the CDR3: TGTGCCAGCAGTTTTTCGTACAGGGCGGGAAACACCATATATTTT.

This clonotype was counted at least ten times. The chain links TRBV25-1 to TRBJ1-1, with D perhaps matching TRBD1 (5 bases). This CDR3 is 13 amino acids long. CDR1 is MGHDK and CDR2 is SYGVNS in the germline V gene. With 6 bases removed from V and 7 bases from J, the gap between germline ends came to 15 bases. The CDR3 DNA sequence: TGTGCCAGCAGCCCCGGGACGGCAGTTGAAGCTTTCTTT. Translation gives CASSPGTAVEAFF.

This clonotype was seen at least ten times. The chain couples TRBV7-2 to TRBJ2-7, with D perhaps being TRBD1 or TRBD2 (5 bases each). In germline, CDR1 is SGHTA, CDR2 FQGNSA. With 1 base removed from V and 2 bases from J, the gap between germline ends came to 9 bases. CDR3 length equals 14 residues. The CDR3 sequence: CASSLVLGPYEQYF. CDR3 nucleotide sequence: TGTGCCAGCAGCTTAGTGCTGGGACCCTACGAGCAGTACTTC.

This rearrangement joins TRBV30 to TRBJ2-3, with 10 bases fitting TRBD2. Germline trimming cut 3 bases from V and 3 bases from J; bases unmatched to any gene: 3. Germline V lookup: CDR1 GTSNPN, CDR2 SVGIG (reference sequence). The CDR3 contains 14 residues. The CDR3, as DNA: TGTGCCTGGAGCGCGACTAGCGGGACAGATACGCAGTATTTT. Translated, it gives CAWSATSGTDTQYF.

At least ten counts were recorded for this clonotype. The chain uses TRBV4-1 and TRBJ2-3; D unresolved. The germline CDR1 and CDR2 sequences are MGHRA and YSYEKL. Trimming pared 0 bases from V and 0 bases from J, leaving 22 bases between. This CDR3 is 20 amino acids long. This CDR3 is CASSQDQKQVDLTSTDTQYF. The CDR3, as DNA: TGCGCCAGCAGCCAAGATCAGAAGCAGGTAGACTTGACTAGCACAGATACGCAGTATTTT.

In regard to this clonotype: Relative to the germline gene, one junction end is altered; a read error may explain this. The rearrangement joins TRBV20-1 to TRBJ2-3, with D perhaps TRBD1 (5 bases). The germline gives CDR1 DFQATT, CDR2 SNEGSKA (reference sequence). The CDR3 consists of 13 residues. CDR3: CSAVVPFTGTRYF. CDR3 bases: TGCAGTGCTGTTGTCCCTTTCACAGGTACGCGGTATTTT.

The chain combines TRBV5-4 with TRBJ1-1; D is unresolved. V lost 0 bases and J 3 bases, leaving 12 bases between the germline ends. Germline V CDR1 and CDR2: SGHNT, YYREEE (reference sequence). The CDR3 contains 15 residues. The CDR3 DNA reads as TGTGCCAGCAGCTTGGGCGCTAGGGCGTACACTGAAGCTTTCTTT. It yields the protein CASSLGARAYTEAFF.

Ten or more counts support this clonotype. The V and J genes are TRBV5-6 and TRBJ2-7; D is ambiguous. Deletions cut 4 bases from V and 1 base from J, with 12 bases between. This CDR3 has 14 amino acids. Germline assignment: CDR1 SGHDT and CDR2 YYEEEE. CDR3 protein: CASSDRRVSYEQYF. The CDR3 DNA reads TGTGCCAGCAGCGACCGTAGGGTTTCCTACGAGCAGTACTTC.

This clonotype was observed many times. The gene calls are TRBV30 and TRBJ2-7; TRBD1 or TRBD2 may be the D gene (5 bases each). The CDR3 consists of 11 residues. Germline V gene data show CDR1 as GTSNPN and CDR2 as SVGIG (reference sequence). Between the trimmed V and J ends, which lost 2 bases and 6 bases, there was a span of 8 bases. The CDR3 loop reads CAWSNGGEQYF. The CDR3 DNA sequence: TGTGCCTGGAGTAATGGGGGCGAGCAGTACTTC.

Ten or more counts support this clonotype. The V call is TRBV9, the J call TRBJ2-7, with TRBD2 matching over 7 bases. The J call may be faulty, since TRBJ2-1 better matches the DNA end. Germline lookup yields CDR1 SGDLS and CDR2 YYNGEE. The CDR3 has 15 amino acids. The CDR3 protein is CASSEGTTRAYEQFF. In nucleotides, the CDR3 is TGTGCCAGCAGCGAGGGGACTACTCGGGCTTACGAGCAGTTCTTC.

This clonotype was observed many times. The rearrangement joins TRBV5-1 to TRBJ2-5, with 12 bases identical to TRBD1. The CDR3 length is 15 residues. Losses at the gene ends were 5 bases for V and 4 bases for J; bases not matched to a gene: 6. CDR1 is SGHRS and CDR2 is YFSETQ in the germline V gene. The CDR3 nucleotides read TGCGCCAGCAGGACGGGACAGGGGGCGGGAGAGACCCAGTACTTC. Its protein product is CASRTGQGAGETQYF.

The chain has TRBV20-1 and TRBJ1-2, with D unclear. Germline lookup yields CDR1 DFQATT and CDR2 SNEGSKA (reference sequence). Trimming left V 0 bases short and J 10 bases short, with 6 bases between. The CDR3 extends over 10 amino acids. CDR3 region: CSARDRTYTF. The CDR3 nucleotides are TGCAGTGCTAGAGATCGGACCTACACCTTC.

This clonotype was seen repeatedly, ten times or more. The CDR3 is CASSPTSGRAFVEQYF. In DNA form, the CDR3 reads TGTGCCAGCAGCCCCACCAGCGGGAGGGCCTTTGTAGAGCAGTACTTC. The chain is built from TRBV3-1 and TRBJ2-7, with 10 bases lining up with TRBD2. V shed 4 bases, J shed 7 bases, and the junction held 13 bases outside the gene matches. Germline CDR1 and CDR2: LGHDT and YNNKEL (reference sequence). CDR3 length: 16 residues.

This clonotype showed up many times. An end of the junction does not agree with germline; a read error may underlie this. The rearrangement uses TRBV7-2 and TRBJ1-2; tentative D call: TRBD1 (6 bases). This CDR3 has 14 residues. Per germline, CDR1 SGHTA and CDR2 FQGNSA. The CDR3: CASSVAGVGYGYTF. CDR3 nucleotide sequence: TGTGCCAGCAGCGTAGCAGGGGTAGGATATGGCTACACCTTC. Drawing the rest from reference TRBV7-2 and TRBJ1-2, the complete variable domain is GAGVSQSPSNKVTEKGKDVELRCDPISGHTALYWYRQSLGQGLEFLIYFQGNSAPDKSGLPSDRFSAERTGGSVSTLTIQRTQQEDSAVYLCASSVAGVGYGYTFGSGTRLTVV.

Of note for this clonotype: A read error is possible here, since a much larger clone lies one base away. The chain is built from TRBV5-4 and TRBJ2-5; D possibly uses TRBD1 or TRBD2 (6 bases each). Germline lookup yields CDR1 SGHNT and CDR2 YYREEE (reference sequence). V lost 4 bases, J lost 5 bases, and 15 bases lay in between. The CDR3 sequence is 14 residues long. As DNA, the CDR3 is TGTGCCAGCAGCCCAACGGGGGCCATGGAGACCCAGTACTTC. This encodes CASSPTGAMETQYF.

The rearrangement joins TRBV7-2 to TRBJ1-5; D gene ambiguous. The CDR3 has 12 amino acids. V was shortened by 4 bases and J by 14 bases, with 15 bases between the two germline ends. Looked up from germline, CDR1 is SGHTA and CDR2 is FQGNSA. The CDR3 protein is CASSSLTRPEHF. The DNA of the CDR3 is TGTGCCAGCAGCTCCCTGACTAGACCCGAGCATTTT.